The rows below give T cell receptor beta chains drawn from one sample of a study of long-term antiretroviral therapy in people with HIV. TCRdb's table, derived via immunoSEQ multiplex PCR, lists solely in-frame clones and lacks some. The sample has about 26,000 clones; more than 85% are singletons. This specimen was unsorted PBMCs, taken more than 2.6 years after starting antiretroviral therapy. The receptors here all came from a man in his forties or fifties with HIV. The CDR3 runs from the conserved cysteine through the conserved F or W. Fields, in order: V gene, clone size, D gene, J gene, CDR3 DNA, CDR3 protein. The D gene is left open where the match is weak. A clone size is listed for some rows: how often the clone was seen (once, few, many), or a class if it is expanded.

V: TRBV5-4
size: -
D: TRBD2
J: TRBJ2-1
DNA: TGTGCCAGCAGCGTAGCGGGGGGGAGCTCCTACAATGAGCAGTTCTTC
CDR3: CASSVAGGSSYNEQFF

V: TRBV28
size: -
D: TRBD1
J: TRBJ2-6
DNA: TGTGCCAGCAGTCCCGGACAGGGCTCTCGATCTGGGGCCAACGTCCTGACTTTC
CDR3: CASSPGQGSRSGANVLTF

V: TRBV11-2
size: -
D: TRBD1
J: TRBJ2-7
DNA: TGTGCCAGCAGCCCCAACCGGGACAGAGGCTCCTACGAGCAGTACTTC
CDR3: CASSPNRDRGSYEQYF

V: TRBV30
size: -
D: -
J: TRBJ1-1
DNA: TGTGCCTGGACTGCGGGGGATACCGACACTGAAGCTTTCTTT
CDR3: CAWTAGDTDTEAFF

V: TRBV5-1
size: -
D: -
J: TRBJ2-4
DNA: TGCGCCAGCAGCTCGACCGGGGGAAACATTCAGTACTTC
CDR3: CASSSTGGNIQYF

V: TRBV5-1
size: once
D: TRBD2
J: TRBJ2-1
DNA: TGCGCCAGCAGCTTGCTAACTAGCGGGGGCTACAATGAGCAGTTCTTC
CDR3: CASSLLTSGGYNEQFF

V: TRBV27
size: -
D: -
J: TRBJ1-5
DNA: TGTGCCAGCAGTTTACGGGGAGGCAATCAGCCCCAGCATTTT
CDR3: CASSLRGGNQPQHF

V: TRBV5-1
size: once
D: -
J: TRBJ2-3
DNA: TGCGCCAGCGGAACGGGCGGGGCCACAGATACGCAGTATTTT
CDR3: CASGTGGATDTQYF

V: TRBV28
size: -
D: -
J: TRBJ2-1
DNA: TGTGCCAGCAGTTTACGAGAGGTAGGGCTCCACAATGAGCAGTTCTTC
CDR3: CASSLREVGLHNEQFF

V: TRBV19
size: -
D: TRBD1
J: TRBJ1-1
DNA: TGTGCCAGTACTACCGTTGGACAGGGGGCATGGACTGAAGCTTTCTTT
CDR3: CASTTVGQGAWTEAFF

V: TRBV18
size: -
D: TRBD2
J: TRBJ2-3
DNA: TGTGCCAGCTCACCATTGATAGCGGGAGGTACAGATACGCAGTATTTT
CDR3: CASSPLIAGGTDTQYF

V: TRBV28
size: -
D: -
J: TRBJ2-1
DNA: TGTGCCAGCAGTCCTTGGCGGGGTCACAATGAGCAGTTCTTC
CDR3: CASSPWRGHNEQFF

V: TRBV27
size: -
D: TRBD2
J: TRBJ2-5
DNA: TGTGCCAGCGGGCCTAGCGGGGCCTTCCAAGAGACCCAGTACTTC
CDR3: CASGPSGAFQETQYF

V: TRBV14
size: -
D: TRBD2
J: TRBJ2-1
DNA: TGTGCCAGCAGCCAAGGACTAGCGGGAGGGTTTTGGTCCTACAATGAGCAGTTCTTC
CDR3: CASSQGLAGGFWSYNEQFF

V: TRBV7-9
size: -
D: TRBD1
J: TRBJ2-5
DNA: TGTGCCAGCAGCGCGGACGACAGGGGAAGGGCAGAGACCCAGTACTTC
CDR3: CASSADDRGRAETQYF

V: TRBV7-3
size: -
D: -
J: TRBJ2-3
DNA: TGTGCCAGCAGCTTGGGGTATAGCACAGATACGCAGTATTTT
CDR3: CASSLGYSTDTQYF

V: TRBV25-1
size: -
D: -
J: TRBJ1-6
DNA: TGTGCCAGCAGTCTTCAGGGGCGTAATTCACCCCTCCACTTT
CDR3: CASSLQGRNSPLHF

V: TRBV2
size: -
D: -
J: TRBJ1-2
DNA: TGTGCCAGCAGTATGGAAAAGGATGGCTACACCTTC
CDR3: CASSMEKDGYTF

V: TRBV10-3
size: -
D: -
J: TRBJ1-3
DNA: TGTGCCATCAGTGAGTCCGGAAACACCATATATTTT
CDR3: CAISESGNTIYF

V: TRBV2
size: once
D: TRBD1
J: TRBJ1-1
DNA: TGTGCCAGCAGTGAAGCGTCAGTTTGGACAGGGGGGAACACTGAAGCTTTCTTT
CDR3: CASSEASVWTGGNTEAFF

V: TRBV27
size: -
D: TRBD1
J: TRBJ2-7
DNA: TGTGCCAGCAGAAAGGGGACAGTTCCCTTCTACGAGCAGTACTTC
CDR3: CASRKGTVPFYEQYF

V: TRBV4-1
size: -
D: TRBD1
J: TRBJ2-7
DNA: TGCGCCAGCAGCTTGGGACAGGGGGCTTACGAGCAGTACTTC
CDR3: CASSLGQGAYEQYF

V: TRBV7-9
size: -
D: TRBD1
J: TRBJ1-5
DNA: TGTGCCAGCAGCCCAGGGACAGGGTCAGGGCAGCCCCAGCATTTT
CDR3: CASSPGTGSGQPQHF

V: TRBV6-5
size: once
D: -
J: TRBJ1-2
DNA: TGTGCCAGCAGTTTTGGGCAGGGAGGGAAGTATGGCTACACCTTC
CDR3: CASSFGQGGKYGYTF

V: TRBV7-6
size: -
D: -
J: TRBJ2-5
DNA: TGTGCCAGCAGCCCAAGGACAAGGGATGGCCAGTACTTC
CDR3: CASSPRTRDGQYF

V: TRBV5-1
size: -
D: -
J: TRBJ1-1
DNA: TGCGCCAGCAGATCCGGCAGGGGAGGCACTGAAGCTTTCTTT
CDR3: CASRSGRGGTEAFF

V: TRBV5-6
size: -
D: TRBD2
J: TRBJ2-7
DNA: TGTGCCAGCAGCTCGATGGAGCGGGACTACCAGTACTTC
CDR3: CASSSMERDYQYF

V: TRBV13
size: few
D: -
J: TRBJ1-2
DNA: TGTGCCAGCAGCTTAGGGGGGAGGGATGGCTACACCTTC
CDR3: CASSLGGRDGYTF

V: TRBV5-1
size: -
D: -
J: TRBJ2-7
DNA: TGCGCCAGCAGCAGGGCAGGGGGGGGCGAGGTCGACGAGCAGTACTTC
CDR3: CASSRAGGGEVDEQYF

V: TRBV28
size: -
D: TRBD2
J: TRBJ2-1
DNA: TGTGCCACCTCCGGGGCGGGAGGGCCGGGCAATGAGCAGTTCTTC
CDR3: CATSGAGGPGNEQFF

V: TRBV5-4
size: -
D: -
J: TRBJ1-4
DNA: TGTGCCAGCAGCTCGGCAGGCGGGGACAATGAAAAACTGTTTTTT
CDR3: CASSSAGGDNEKLFF

V: TRBV6-4
size: -
D: TRBD2
J: TRBJ2-3
DNA: TGTGCCAGCAGTGACGCGGCGGGAGGCAGCACAGATACGCAGTATTTT
CDR3: CASSDAAGGSTDTQYF

V: TRBV28
size: once
D: TRBD1
J: TRBJ2-7
DNA: TGTGCCAGCAGTCCCCAGGGGGCGGGCGAGCAGTACTTC
CDR3: CASSPQGAGEQYF

V: TRBV18
size: -
D: TRBD1
J: TRBJ1-4
DNA: TGTGCCAGCTCACCCCGGCCCCGGGTTGCAGGGGGTGCAACTAATGAAAAACTGTTTTTT
CDR3: CASSPRPRVAGGATNEKLFF

V: TRBV4-2
size: -
D: TRBD2
J: TRBJ2-3
DNA: TGTGCCAGCAGCCAAGATCGAAAGGGGACTAGCGGGAGCGGCACAGATACGCAGTATTTT
CDR3: CASSQDRKGTSGSGTDTQYF

V: TRBV4-1
size: -
D: TRBD2
J: TRBJ2-2
DNA: TGCGCCAGCAGCGAGGAACTAGCGGTTTACTTCACCGGGGAGCTGTTTTTT
CDR3: CASSEELAVYFTGELFF

V: TRBV7-2
size: -
D: TRBD2
J: TRBJ2-1
DNA: TGTGCCAGCAGCTTTAGAGCGGGGGGGCCTCTTGAGCAGTTCTTC
CDR3: CASSFRAGGPLEQFF

V: TRBV9
size: -
D: -
J: TRBJ2-2
DNA: TGTGCCAGCACCGAAACAGGGTCCACACCCGGGGAGCTGTTTTTT
CDR3: CASTETGSTPGELFF

V: TRBV27
size: once
D: -
J: TRBJ2-7
DNA: TGTGCCAGCAGATCATCGGGGAGACTCTACGAGCAGTACTTC
CDR3: CASRSSGRLYEQYF

V: TRBV14
size: once
D: TRBD2
J: TRBJ2-3
DNA: TGTGCCAGCAGTCCTCGGACTAGCGGGGGAACAGATACGCAGTATTTT
CDR3: CASSPRTSGGTDTQYF

V: TRBV7-6
size: -
D: -
J: TRBJ2-7
DNA: TGTGCCAGCAGCCCTGCGGACGGACGACAGGACCACTACGAGCAGTACTTC
CDR3: CASSPADGRQDHYEQYF

V: TRBV5-8
size: -
D: TRBD1
J: TRBJ1-5
DNA: TGTGCCAGCAGCACCGGGGACAGTTTAAATCAGCCCCAGCATTTT
CDR3: CASSTGDSLNQPQHF

V: TRBV30
size: -
D: -
J: TRBJ2-5
DNA: TGTGCCTCCTCAGGGGGGGAGTACCAAGAGACCCAGTACTTC
CDR3: CASSGGEYQETQYF

V: TRBV27
size: once
D: -
J: TRBJ2-7
DNA: TGTGCCAGCAGTTCACACACACCCTACGAGCAGTACTTC
CDR3: CASSSHTPYEQYF

V: TRBV7-9
size: -
D: -
J: TRBJ1-2
DNA: TGTGCCAGCAGCCAACGGGGGCAAGGAGGCTACACCTTC
CDR3: CASSQRGQGGYTF

V: TRBV30
size: medium-sized
D: -
J: TRBJ1-1
DNA: TGTGCCTGGAGTGTACTGGCAGCGGCGAACACTGAAGCTTTCTTT
CDR3: CAWSVLAAANTEAFF

V: TRBV6-1
size: -
D: TRBD1
J: TRBJ1-3
DNA: TGTGCCAGCAGTGAAAGGGCCAGACAGGGCGACACCATATATTTT
CDR3: CASSERARQGDTIYF

V: TRBV5-4
size: -
D: TRBD1
J: TRBJ1-2
DNA: TGTGCCAGCAGCACTGGACAGGATTATGGCTACACCTTC
CDR3: CASSTGQDYGYTF

V: TRBV29-1
size: -
D: -
J: TRBJ2-2
DNA: TGCAGCGTTGAACATGCGGGCAACACCGGGGAGCTGTTTTTT
CDR3: CSVEHAGNTGELFF

V: TRBV18
size: -
D: -
J: TRBJ2-7
DNA: TGTGCCAGCTCACCGCAGGGGGGCGGCGGGAACGAGCAGTACTTC
CDR3: CASSPQGGGGNEQYF

V: TRBV11-2
size: -
D: TRBD2
J: TRBJ2-7
DNA: TGTGCCAGCAGCTTAGTCCGCGGGGGGTACGAGCAGTACTTC
CDR3: CASSLVRGGYEQYF

V: TRBV7-6
size: once
D: TRBD2
J: TRBJ2-1
DNA: TGTGCCAGCAGCAAGAGCGGGAGCTCCTACAATGAGCAGTTCTTC
CDR3: CASSKSGSSYNEQFF

V: TRBV5-6
size: -
D: TRBD1
J: TRBJ1-2
DNA: TGTGCCAGCAGCTTGGCGGACAGGGCGGGTGGCTACACCTTC
CDR3: CASSLADRAGGYTF

V: TRBV10-3
size: -
D: TRBD1
J: TRBJ1-5
DNA: TGTGCCACCGGAGACAGGGATCAGCCCCAGCATTTT
CDR3: CATGDRDQPQHF

V: TRBV19
size: once
D: TRBD1
J: TRBJ1-2
DNA: TGTGCCAGTAGTGAAAGGACAGGCTCGGCTGGCTACACCTTC
CDR3: CASSERTGSAGYTF